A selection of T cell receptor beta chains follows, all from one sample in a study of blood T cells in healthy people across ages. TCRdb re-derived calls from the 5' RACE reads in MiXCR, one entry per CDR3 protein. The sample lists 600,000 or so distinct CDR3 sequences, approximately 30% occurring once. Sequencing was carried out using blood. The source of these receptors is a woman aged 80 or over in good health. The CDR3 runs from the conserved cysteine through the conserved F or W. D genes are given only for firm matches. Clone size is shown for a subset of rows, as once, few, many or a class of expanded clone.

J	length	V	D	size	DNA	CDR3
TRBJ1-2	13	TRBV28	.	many	TGTGCCAGCTTTTCTGACTTGGGAAACCACTACACCTTC	CASFSDLGNHYTF
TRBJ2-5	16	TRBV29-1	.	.	TGCAGCGTTGAAGATCGGTATGGCAGGGGACGAGAGACCCAGTACTTC	CSVEDRYGRGRETQYF
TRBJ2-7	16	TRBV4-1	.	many	TGCGCCAGCAGCCAAGATCGGGGCAGGGGGGAATACGAGCAGTACTTC	CASSQDRGRGEYEQYF
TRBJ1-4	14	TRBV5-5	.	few	TGTGCCAGCAGCTTGCAGGGAGTGAGTGAAAAACGGTTTTTT	CASSLQGVSEKRFF
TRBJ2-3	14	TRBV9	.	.	TGTGCCAGCAGCGTAGGGGGCTCGAGGGATACGCAGTATTTT	CASSVGGSRDTQYF
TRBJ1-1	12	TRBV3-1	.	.	TGTGCCAGCAGGCTAACCGGGACTGAAGCTTTCTTT	CASRLTGTEAFF
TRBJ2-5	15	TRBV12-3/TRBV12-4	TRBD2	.	TGTGCCAGCAGTGCTATAGCGGGGAGAGGAGATGCCCAGTACTTC	CASSAIAGRGDAQYF
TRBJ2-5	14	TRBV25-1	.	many	TGTGCCAGCAGTGAATCGGCGGGGTGGGAGACCCAGTACTTC	CASSESAGWETQYF
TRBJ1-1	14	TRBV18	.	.	TGTGCCAGCTCACCACGACAGATAGCCACTGAAGCTTTCTTT	CASSPRQIATEAFF
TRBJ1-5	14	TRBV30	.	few	TGTGCCTGGAGTGTAGCACAGGGAGACCAGCCCCAGCATTTT	CAWSVAQGDQPQHF
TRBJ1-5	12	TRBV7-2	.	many	TGTGCCAGCAGCCCCCCCGGTCAGCCCCAGCATTTT	CASSPPGQPQHF
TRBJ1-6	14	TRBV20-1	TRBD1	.	TGCAATGCTGGAATGGGCAGGGGGGATTCACCCCTCCACTTT	CNAGMGRGDSPLHF
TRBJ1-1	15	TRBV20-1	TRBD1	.	TGCAGTGCTAGGCCCCTGGGACAGCCGGAGACTGAAGCTTTCTTT	CSARPLGQPETEAFF
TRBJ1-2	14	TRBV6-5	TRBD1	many	TGTGCCAGCAGGGGGACAGGGAGGAGAGGAGGCTACACCTTC	CASRGTGRRGGYTF
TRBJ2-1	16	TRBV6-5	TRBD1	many	TGTGCCAGCAGTTACCGAAGACAGGGGACTTACAATGAGCAGTTCTTC	CASSYRRQGTYNEQFF
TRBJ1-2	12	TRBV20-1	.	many	TGCAGTGCTGCAGTAGCTAACTATGGCTACACCTTC	CSAAVANYGYTF
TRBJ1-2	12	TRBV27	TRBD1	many	TGTGCCTCCGGGACAGGGGTATATGGCTACACCTTC	CASGTGVYGYTF
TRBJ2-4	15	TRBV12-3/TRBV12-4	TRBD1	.	TGTGCCAGCAGCCGGGACAGGAGAGCCAAAAACATTCAGTACTTC	CASSRDRRAKNIQYF
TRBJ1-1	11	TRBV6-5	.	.	TGTGCCAGCAGGTCCTACACTGAAGCTTTCTTT	CASRSYTEAFF
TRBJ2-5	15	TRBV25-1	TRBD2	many	TGTGCCAGCAGTAGGTTTAGCGGGGGCCAAGAGACCCAGTACTTC	CASSRFSGGQETQYF
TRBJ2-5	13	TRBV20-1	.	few	TGCAGTACTAGTAAAACAGTACAAGAGACCCAGTACTTC	CSTSKTVQETQYF
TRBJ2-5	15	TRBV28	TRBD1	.	TGTGCCAGCAGTTTATCCGACAGGGGGCTAGAGACCCAGTACTTC	CASSLSDRGLETQYF
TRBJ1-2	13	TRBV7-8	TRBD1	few	TGTGCCAGCAGCTTACAGGGGGCGAATGGCTACACCTTC	CASSLQGANGYTF
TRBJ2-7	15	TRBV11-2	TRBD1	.	TGTGCCAGCAGCTTAGGGGGACAGGGCATCTACGAGCAGTACTTC	CASSLGGQGIYEQYF
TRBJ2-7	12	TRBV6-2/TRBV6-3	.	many	TGTGCCAGCAAGAGTATGGCCTACGAGCAGTACTTC	CASKSMAYEQYF
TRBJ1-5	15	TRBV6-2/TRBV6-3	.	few	TGTGCCAGCAGTGCCCCGGGAGCGCTCAATCAGCCCCAGCATTTT	CASSAPGALNQPQHF
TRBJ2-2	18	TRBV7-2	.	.	TGTGCCAGCAGCTTAGTTGGTGGCGCAGGACGCGACACCGGGGAGCTGTTTTTT	CASSLVGGAGRDTGELFF
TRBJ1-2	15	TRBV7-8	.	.	TGTGCCAGCAGCCCCTCCGGGGGCCGGAACTATGGCTACACCTTC	CASSPSGGRNYGYTF
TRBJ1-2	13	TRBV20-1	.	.	TGCAGTACTACTACAGGAGGCTCGCCGGGCTACACCTTC	CSTTTGGSPGYTF
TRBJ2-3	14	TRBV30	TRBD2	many	TGTGCCTGGAACCGCGGGGGAGTCACAGATACGCAGTATTTT	CAWNRGGVTDTQYF
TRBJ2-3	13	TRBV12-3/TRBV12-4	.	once	TGTGCCAGCAGGGACACTAGCACAGATACGGAGTATTTT	CASRDTSTDTEYF
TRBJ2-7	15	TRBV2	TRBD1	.	TGTGCCAGCAGTCCGCGACAGGGGGACTTATCCGAGCAGTACTTC	CASSPRQGDLSEQYF
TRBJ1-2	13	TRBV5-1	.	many	TGCGCCAGCAGCCCGACAGTAAACTATGGCTACACCTTC	CASSPTVNYGYTF
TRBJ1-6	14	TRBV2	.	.	TGTGCCAGCAGTGAAAAGAGAGGGAGTTCACCCCTCCACTTT	CASSEKRGSSPLHF
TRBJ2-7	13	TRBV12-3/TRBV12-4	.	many	TGTGCCAGCAGTTTTGGACAGAGCTACGAGCAGTACTTC	CASSFGQSYEQYF
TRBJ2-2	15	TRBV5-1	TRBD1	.	TGCGCCAGCAGCCTCGGGACAGGGGGATCCGGGGAGCTGTTTTTT	CASSLGTGGSGELFF
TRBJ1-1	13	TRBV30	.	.	TGTGCCTGGAGTCCAACCGACAGGACTGAAGCTTTCTTT	CAWSPTDRTEAFF
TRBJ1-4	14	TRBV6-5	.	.	TGTGCCAGCAGTTGCGCGGGGAGAAGTGAAAAACTGTTTTTT	CASSCAGRSEKLFF
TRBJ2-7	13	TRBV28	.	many	TGTGCCAGCAGCCGTACGCCAAAGTACGAGCAGTACTTC	CASSRTPKYEQYF
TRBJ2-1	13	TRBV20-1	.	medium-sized	TGCAGTGCCGAGAGGAGCTCCTACAATGAGCAGTTCTTC	CSAERSSYNEQFF
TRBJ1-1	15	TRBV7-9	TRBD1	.	TGTGCCAGCAGCCCCCGACAGGGGAGGAACACTGAAGCTTTCTTT	CASSPRQGRNTEAFF
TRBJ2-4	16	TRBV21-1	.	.	TGTCCCAGCAGCCCACGGGGGACCCCTACTTCAGTGATTCAGTACTTC	CPSSPRGTPTSVIQYF
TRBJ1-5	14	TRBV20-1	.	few	TGCAGTGCTAGGGGTGGGGACCCCAATCAGCCCCAGCATTTT	CSARGGDPNQPQHF
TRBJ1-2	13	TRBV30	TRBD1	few	TGTGCCTTCCCGACAGGGGGGAACTATGGCTACACCTTC	CAFPTGGNYGYTF
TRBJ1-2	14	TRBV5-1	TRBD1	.	TGCGCCAGCAGCTTGGGGCCAGGGGGTAGTGGCTACACCTTC	CASSLGPGGSGYTF
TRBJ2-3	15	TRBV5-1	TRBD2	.	TGCGCCAGCAGCAAGACTAGCGGGGTACTTGATACGCAGTATTTT	CASSKTSGVLDTQYF
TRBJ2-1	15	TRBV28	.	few	TGTGCCAGCAGTTTATCGACACGGGGGTACAATGAGCAGTTCTTC	CASSLSTRGYNEQFF
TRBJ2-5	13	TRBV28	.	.	TGTGCCAGCAGTTTCGCGGGGTTGGAGACCCAGTACTTC	CASSFAGLETQYF
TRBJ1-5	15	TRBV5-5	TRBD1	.	TGTGCCAGCAGCTTGGGACAGGGCAGGGATCAGCCCCAGCATTTT	CASSLGQGRDQPQHF
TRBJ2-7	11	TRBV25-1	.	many	TGTGCCAGCAGTTCCCTCAGGGAGCAGTACTTC	CASSSLREQYF
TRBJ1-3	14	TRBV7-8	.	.	TGTGCCAGCAGCTTAGTTGGTTTTGGAAACACCATATATTTT	CASSLVGFGNTIYF
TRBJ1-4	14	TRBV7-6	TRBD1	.	TGTGCCAGCAGCTTAGAGGGGGCAGACGAAAAACTGTTTTTT	CASSLEGADEKLFF
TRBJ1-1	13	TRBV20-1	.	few	TGCAGTGCCCCGGCTCCATCGGTTACTGAAGCTTTCTTT	CSAPAPSVTEAFF
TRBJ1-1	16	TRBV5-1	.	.	TGCGCCAGCAGCCCTCGGACAGCGCTTATGAACACTGAAGCTTTCTTT	CASSPRTALMNTEAFF
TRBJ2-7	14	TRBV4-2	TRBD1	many	TGTGCCAGCAGCCAGGGACAGGGACTTTACGAGCAGTACTTC	CASSQGQGLYEQYF
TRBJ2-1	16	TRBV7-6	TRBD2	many	TGTGCCAGCAGCGGAGGACTAGCGGGGGCCGACAATGAGCAGTTCTTC	CASSGGLAGADNEQFF
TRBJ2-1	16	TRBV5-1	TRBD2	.	TGCGCCAGCAGCTTGGCAGGGTGGGGGGGGAACAATGAGCAGTTCTTC	CASSLAGWGGNNEQFF
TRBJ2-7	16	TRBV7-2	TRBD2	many	TGTGCCAGCAGCTTAAATAACGGGGGGGCCGGATACGAGCAGTACTTC	CASSLNNGGAGYEQYF
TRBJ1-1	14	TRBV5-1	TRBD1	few	TGCGCCAGCACGCCGACAGGGGCGAACACTGAAGCTTTCTTT	CASTPTGANTEAFF
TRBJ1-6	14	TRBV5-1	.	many	TGCGCCAGCAGCTTGGAGACAGATAATTCACCCCTCCACTTT	CASSLETDNSPLHF